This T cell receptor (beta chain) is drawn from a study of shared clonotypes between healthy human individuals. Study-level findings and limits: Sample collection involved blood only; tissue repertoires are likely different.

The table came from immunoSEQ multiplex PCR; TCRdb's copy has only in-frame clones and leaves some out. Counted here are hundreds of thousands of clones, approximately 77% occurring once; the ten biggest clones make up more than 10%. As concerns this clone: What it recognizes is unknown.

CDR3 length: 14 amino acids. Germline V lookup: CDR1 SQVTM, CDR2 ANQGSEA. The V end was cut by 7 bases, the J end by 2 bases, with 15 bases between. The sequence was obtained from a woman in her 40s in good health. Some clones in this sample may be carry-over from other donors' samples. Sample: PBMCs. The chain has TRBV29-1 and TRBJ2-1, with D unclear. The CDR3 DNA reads TGCAGCGCCATACCTCTTGGGGCCTACAATGAGCAGTTCTTC. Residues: CSAIPLGAYNEQFF.